The 11 T cell receptor beta chains in this list originate from one sample, sequenced in a study of T-cell reconstitution after alpha-beta-depleted transplantation in children. Unique molecular identifiers were built into the TCRbeta library. Each CDR3 protein gets one entry after TCRdb re-called the PCR reads with MiXCR. The table has some 240,000 distinct CDR3 sequences, 12% seen once. The specimen was PBMCs from the stem cell graft donor, collected from the stem cell graft. The source of these receptors is a human donor who donated a stem cell graft to a child with acute lymphoblastic leukemia.

This clonotype came up many times. J is TRBJ2-1 and V is TRBV7-9; D unclear. The V end lost 0 bases, the J end lost 7 bases, and 4 bases lay between the germline ends. This CDR3 region has 12 residues. Germline V CDR1 and CDR2: SEHNR, FQNEAQ (reference sequence). CDR3 DNA sequence: TGTGCCAGCAGCTTAGCGCGTAATGAGCAGTTCTTC. Its translation: CASSLARNEQFF.

This clonotype appeared many times. The chain joins TRBV27 to TRBJ2-7; D is undetermined. The CDR3 length is 15 residues. Trimming shortened V by 5 bases and J by 5 bases, and 19 bases separated the two germline ends. CDR1 is MNHEY and CDR2 is SMNVEV in the germline V gene (reference sequence). In DNA form, the CDR3 reads TGTGCCAGCAGTCCGAGGCTAGGGTTTCTGAACGAGCAGTACTTC. Its protein product is CASSPRLGFLNEQYF.

This clonotype was counted ten times or more. The V gene is TRBV5-1, the J gene TRBJ2-5, with 7 nucleotides matching TRBD2. Germline loops: CDR1 SGHRS, CDR2 YFSETQ. The CDR3 sequence is 16 residues long. With 0 bases clipped from V and 1 base from J, the junction kept 6 bases outside the gene matches. The CDR3 region has the DNA TGCGCCAGCAGCTTGGATATAGCGGGCCCCCAAGAGACCCAGTACTTC. Amino acids: CASSLDIAGPQETQYF.

This clonotype was found many times. This chain links TRBV7-9 with TRBJ2-2; 8 bases line up with TRBD2. Trimming cost V 2 bases and J 4 bases; bases outside gene matches: 9. This CDR3 contains 17 residues. Per the germline V gene, CDR1 is SEHNR and CDR2 is FQNEAQ (reference sequence). The CDR3 protein is CASSLPKRESGTGELFF. For the CDR3, the DNA is TGTGCCAGCAGCTTACCGAAGCGGGAGTCTGGCACCGGGGAGCTGTTTTTT.

This clonotype was observed at least ten times. V and J are TRBV12-3 or TRBV12-4 and TRBJ1-5; the match to TRBD1 covers 9 bases. Trimming removed 5 bases from V and 6 bases from J; junction bases left unmatched: 8. The CDR3 spans 15 residues. The CDR3 sequence: CASSLSRQGGQPQHF. DNA of the CDR3: TGTGCCAGCAGTCTATCCCGACAGGGGGGTCAGCCCCAGCATTTT.

This clonotype was seen at least ten times. The V call is TRBV6-5, the J call TRBJ2-1; the D call may be TRBD1 or TRBD2 (5 bases each). From germline, CDR1 is MNHEY and CDR2 SVGAGI. The CDR3 contains 14 residues. V shed 5 bases and J shed 10 bases, with 18 bases lying between them. The CDR3 sequence: CASSQGLTWGEQFF. CDR3 sequence (DNA): TGTGCCAGCAGTCAGGGCCTGACGTGGGGGGAGCAGTTCTTC.

Notes on this clonotype: A much larger clone differs from this one at a single base, so this may be a read error. The chain uses TRBV6-5 and TRBJ2-5, with 9 bases aligning to TRBD1. CDR1 is MNHEY and CDR2 is SVGAGI in the germline V gene. The CDR3 is made up of 14 amino acids. With V trimmed by 6 bases and J by 9 bases, 11 bases remained unmatched. CDR3 coding DNA: TGTGCCAGCAGATACCGGGACAGGGAAAAGCCCCAGTACTTC. The encoded protein is CASRYRDREKPQYF.

This clonotype was counted at least ten times. The chain uses TRBV6-2 or TRBV6-3 and TRBJ2-3; weak D call: TRBD1 (6 bases). V gave up 10 bases and J gave up 4 bases, with 36 bases separating them. The CDR3 spans 20 residues. From germline, CDR1 is MNHEY and CDR2 SVGEGT. CDR3 nucleotide sequence: TGTGCCACCGAACAATTTGGGGGCAGCCAGGAGGACCTCGGGGCAGATACGCAGTATTTT. It translates to CATEQFGGSQEDLGADTQYF.

This clonotype was seen only a few times. The rearrangement joins TRBV20-1 to TRBJ2-5; D is unclear. The CDR3 runs to 13 residues. Germline V lookup: CDR1 DFQATT, CDR2 SNEGSKA (reference sequence). With 2 bases removed from V and 1 base from J, the gap between germline ends came to 8 bases. The CDR3 coding sequence is TGCAGTGCTAGACGGTCCTTCCAAGAGACCCAGTACTTC. This codes for CSARRSFQETQYF.

The chain employs TRBV4-2 and TRBJ1-2, with 7 bases lining up with TRBD1. Germline V gives CDR1 LGHNA, CDR2 YNFKEQ. J was trimmed by 4 bases and V by 2 bases; bases with no gene match: 7. This CDR3 has 15 residues. The CDR3 protein is CASSQPPDRAYGYTF. Here the CDR3 DNA reads TGTGCCAGCAGCCAACCTCCCGACAGGGCCTATGGCTACACCTTC.

This clonotype appeared many times. The CDR3 reads CSAGTANTGELFF. The CDR3 DNA reads as TGCAGTGCTGGGACTGCGAACACCGGGGAGCTGTTTTTT. The chain couples TRBV20-1 to TRBJ2-2; D perhaps matches TRBD2 (6 bases). Per germline, CDR1 DFQATT and CDR2 SNEGSKA (reference sequence). The CDR3 runs to 13 residues. Trimming took off 5 bases at V and 0 bases at J, with 7 bases between the two ends.